This T cell receptor (beta chain) was retrieved from a study of T cells after posttransplantation cyclophosphamide. Findings and caveats of the study: Later post-transplant blood repertoires were often dominated by donor CD8+ memory clones.

Method: immunoSEQ multiplex PCR; TCRdb's copy keeps in-frame clones and lacks some. Among tens of thousands of clones listed, 90% to 95% were seen once. The CDR3 is 13 residues long. Trimming shortened V by 6 bases and J by 1 base, and 9 bases separated the two germline ends. The germline V gene encodes CDR1 MNHEY and CDR2 SVGAGI. Comments on this clone: Its antigen is currently unknown.

Cells defined as naive were viable CD3+CD4+ or CD3+CD8+ and CCR7+CD45RA+CD45RO-CD95-CD27+CD28+. Sequenced sample: naive CD4+ T cells sorted from blood. This TCR was recovered from a man younger than 45 in good health and a related stem cell transplant donor. The V and J genes are TRBV6-5 and TRBJ1-1, with D possibly TRBD1 on 6 matching bases. For the CDR3, the DNA is TGTGCCAGCAGGGGACACGAGAACACTGAAGCTTTCTTT. Residues: CASRGHENTEAFF.